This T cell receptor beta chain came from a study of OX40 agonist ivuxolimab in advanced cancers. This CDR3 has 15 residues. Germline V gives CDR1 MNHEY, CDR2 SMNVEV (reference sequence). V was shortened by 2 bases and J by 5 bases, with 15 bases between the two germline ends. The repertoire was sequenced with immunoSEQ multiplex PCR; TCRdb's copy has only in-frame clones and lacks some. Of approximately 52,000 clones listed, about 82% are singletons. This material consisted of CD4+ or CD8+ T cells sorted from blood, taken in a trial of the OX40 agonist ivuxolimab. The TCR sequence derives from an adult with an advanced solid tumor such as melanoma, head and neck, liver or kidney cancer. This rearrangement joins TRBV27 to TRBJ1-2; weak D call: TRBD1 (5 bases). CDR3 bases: TGTGCCAGCAGTTTAAAGGTCCAGGGAGGGTATGGCTACACCTTC. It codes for CASSLKVQGGYGYTF.